This T cell receptor (beta chain) was found in a study of beta chain features in type 1 diabetes. Across the study: Examination spanned approximately 110 million sorted cells from all samples. Study-wide points: In these data, an HLA type influence on TCRB rearrangement remained unresolved. Patients showed naive, central memory and Treg TCRB repertoires that appeared more similar than those of healthy donors.

TCRB transcripts that were expressed got sequenced, as all of the isolated RNA had been reverse transcribed. Sequencing was performed with immunoSEQ multiplex PCR; in TCRdb, only in-frame clones are kept and a portion is missing. This table holds some 200,000 clones, approximately 11% found once. Averaging about 116 mL, one heparinised blood draw came from each individual donor. This clone has just a few counts. Its target is unknown. What was sequenced was central memory CD4+ T cells from blood. The sequence came from a man in his late teens or twenties in good health.

The CDR3 DNA sequence: TGTGCCAGCAGCAATAGGGAGAGCAATCAGCCCCAGCATTTT. Protein sequence: CASSNRESNQPQHF. This chain connects TRBV9 to TRBJ1-5; D not certain. Between the trimmed V and J ends, which lost 4 bases and 1 base, there was a span of 9 bases. Germline-derived CDR1 and CDR2 are SGDLS and YYNGEE. CDR3 length: 14 amino acids.